These 29 T cell receptor beta chains originate from one sample sequenced in a study of CD8+ T cells in alopecia areata. Extracted from the samples, RNA was reverse transcribed into cDNA to serve as the sequencing template. Clones were read by immunoSEQ multiplex PCR, and TCRdb kept only the in-frame ones, dropping some. The sample consists of around 130,000 clones, 45% to 65% of them appearing once. Sequencing used CD4+ T cells sorted from blood, obtained at week 0. The origin of the receptors is a human donor with alopecia areata.

The chain combines TRBV7-2 with TRBJ1-4; 7 bases are a match to TRBD1. The CDR3 length is 15 residues. V lost 4 bases to trimming and J lost 6 bases; unmatched junction nucleotides: 8. From germline, CDR1 is SGHTA and CDR2 FQGNSA. The CDR3 nucleotides read TGTGCCAGCAGCTCCAAGGGGGCAGGGTATGAAAAACTGTTTTTT. This codes for CASSSKGAGYEKLFF.

The chain combines TRBV27 with TRBJ2-5; D is possibly TRBD1 or TRBD2 (6 bases each). CDR3 length: 13 amino acids. The V and J ends lost 6 bases and 5 bases respectively, with 13 bases between them. Germline V lookup: CDR1 MNHEY, CDR2 SMNVEV (reference sequence). CDR3 protein: CASSQRGRETQYF. The CDR3 DNA reads as TGTGCCAGCAGCCAGAGGGGGAGGGAGACCCAGTACTTC.

The rearrangement links TRBV5-6 to TRBJ2-4; D call uncertain. CDR1 is SGHDT and CDR2 is YYEEEE in the germline V gene. This CDR3 is built from 14 residues. With 4 bases removed from V and 0 bases from J, the gap between germline ends came to 8 bases. CDR3 sequence: CASSPMLAKNIQYF. CDR3 sequence (DNA): TGTGCCAGCAGCCCCATGTTAGCCAAAAACATTCAGTACTTC.

The rearrangement joins TRBV19 to TRBJ2-7; D is possibly TRBD2 (6 bases). V was shortened by 6 bases and J by 3 bases, with 18 bases between the two germline ends. Germline CDR1 reads LNHDA; CDR2 reads SQIVND (reference sequence). The CDR3 covers 15 residues. The CDR3 DNA reads TGTGCCAGTAGCCCAGGGCCCAGGGAGGACTACGAGCAGTACTTC. Its translation is CASSPGPREDYEQYF.

J is TRBJ2-7 and V is TRBV4-1; 8 bases line up with TRBD1. V trimming: 2 bases; J trimming: 2 bases; junction bases outside the gene matches: 8. Germline CDR1 and CDR2: MGHRA and YSYEKL. CDR3 size: 16 residues. This chain's CDR3 is CASSQRATGVPYEQYF. The CDR3 region has the DNA TGCGCCAGCAGCCAAAGGGCGACAGGGGTCCCCTACGAGCAGTACTTC.

The chain combines TRBV18 with TRBJ1-1, with D unclear. This CDR3 comprises 13 residues. The ends were cut back, 6 bases at V and 5 bases at J, with 13 bases in the middle. Germline V lookup: CDR1 KGHSH, CDR2 LQKENI. CDR3 amino acids: CASSLLERTEAFF. DNA of the CDR3: TGTGCCAGCTCTCTCCTCGAACGGACTGAAGCTTTCTTT.

The V call is TRBV13, the J call TRBJ1-2, with 11 bases lining up with TRBD1. The CDR3 spans 14 residues. Germline V gene data show CDR1 as PRHDT and CDR2 as FYEKMQ (reference sequence). J gave up 7 bases and V 3 bases, and 4 bases lay outside the gene matches. CDR3 loop: CASSFGQGAGGYTF. As DNA, the CDR3 is TGTGCCAGCAGCTTCGGACAGGGGGCGGGTGGCTACACCTTC.

This clone was counted only a few times. The gene calls are TRBV7-2 and TRBJ1-1, with D tentatively TRBD1 (6 bases). Trimming took off 6 bases at V and 3 bases at J, with 17 bases between the two ends. The CDR3 consists of 15 residues. Germline values: CDR1 SGHTA, CDR2 FQGNSA. CDR3 amino acids: CASRHSGGRDTEAFF. The CDR3 nucleotides read TGTGCCAGCAGGCATAGTGGGGGGCGGGACACTGAAGCTTTCTTT. Full variable domain (missing parts from reference TRBV7-2 and TRBJ1-1): GAGVSQSPSNKVTEKGKDVELRCDPISGHTALYWYRQSLGQGLEFLIYFQGNSAPDKSGLPSDRFSAERTGGSVSTLTIQRTQQEDSAVYLCASRHSGGRDTEAFFGQGTRLTVV.

Only a few counts were recorded for this clone. V and J are TRBV18 and TRBJ2-5; D is possibly TRBD1 (5 bases). V was clipped by 3 bases and J by 2 bases, with 10 bases between them. CDR1 and CDR2 from the germline V gene are KGHSH and LQKENI. CDR3 size: 14 residues. The CDR3 here is CASSPAQVQETQYF. In nucleotides, the CDR3 is TGTGCCAGCTCACCGGCACAGGTACAAGAGACCCAGTACTTC.

The chain employs TRBV7-3 and TRBJ1-1, with a tentative D call TRBD1 (6 bases). V shed 4 bases and J shed 5 bases, with 14 bases lying between them. Germline V gene lookup returns CDR1 SGHTA and CDR2 FQGTGA. The CDR3 consists of 14 residues. The CDR3 reads CASSSRGSGTEAFF. The CDR3 DNA reads as TGTGCCAGCAGCTCCAGGGGATCGGGTACTGAAGCTTTCTTT.

In its sample, this clone was seen once. This chain links TRBV9 with TRBJ1-6; D is unresolved. The V and J ends lost 3 bases and 10 bases respectively, with 8 bases between them. This CDR3 is built from 12 residues. Looked up from germline, CDR1 is SGDLS and CDR2 is YYNGEE. CDR3 nucleotides: TGTGCCAGCAGCGAAATAGGATCACCCCTCCACTTT. As protein: CASSEIGSPLHF.

CDR3 sequence reads: CSAREADTQYF. The CDR3 coding sequence is TGCAGTGCTAGAGAGGCAGATACGCAGTATTTT. J is TRBJ2-3 and V is TRBV20-1; D is unresolved. The CDR3 runs to 11 residues. CDR1 is DFQATT and CDR2 is SNEGSKA in the germline V gene (reference sequence). Trimming took off 0 bases at V and 4 bases at J, with 2 bases between the two ends.

This chain uses TRBV5-1 with TRBJ1-6; D unresolved. The CDR3 consists of 18 residues. V gave up 0 bases and J gave up 0 bases, with 13 bases separating them. The germline V gene has CDR1 SGHRS and CDR2 YFSETQ. This chain's CDR3 is CASSLAEGSSSYNSPLHF. DNA of the CDR3: TGCGCCAGCAGCTTGGCCGAGGGCAGTAGCTCCTATAATTCACCCCTCCACTTT.

V and J are TRBV30 and TRBJ1-4, with D perhaps matching TRBD1 (5 bases). CDR1 is GTSNPN and CDR2 is SVGIG in the germline V gene (reference sequence). The CDR3 totals 13 residues. V lost 0 bases, J lost 6 bases, and 8 bases lay in between. Here the CDR3 reads CAWSVSGDEKLFF. The CDR3 nucleotides are TGTGCCTGGAGTGTCTCGGGGGATGAAAAACTGTTTTTT.

The genes are TRBV11-2 and TRBJ1-1; D unclear. This CDR3 is built from 13 residues. Per germline, CDR1 SGHAT and CDR2 FQNNGV. V shed 2 bases and J shed 1 base, with 5 bases lying between them. Here the CDR3 reads CASSLYQNTEAFF. The CDR3 coding sequence is TGTGCCAGCAGCTTATACCAGAACACTGAAGCTTTCTTT. Full variable domain (outside the CDR3, taken from reference TRBV11-2 and TRBJ1-1): EAGVAQSPRYKIIEKRQSVAFWCNPISGHATLYWYQQILGQGPKLLIQFQNNGVVDDSQLPKDRFSAERLKGVDSTLKIQPAKLEDSAVYLCASSLYQNTEAFFGQGTRLTVV.

J is TRBJ1-4 and V is TRBV5-1, with D possibly matching TRBD1 (5 bases). The CDR3 contains 15 residues. CDR1 and CDR2 from the germline V gene are SGHRS and YFSETQ. Trimming stripped 3 bases from V and 2 bases from J, with 11 bases between. The CDR3 loop reads CASSSSTDTNEKLFF. The CDR3 bases are TGCGCCAGCAGCTCCTCGACAGACACTAATGAAAAACTGTTTTTT.

V gene TRBV21-1 combines with J gene TRBJ1-2. TRBV21-1 is noted as a pseudogene. The length of the CDR3 is 17 residues. The CDR3 sequence is CASSKGGRCECNYGYTF. The CDR3 DNA reads as TGTGCCAGCAGCAAAGGAGGCAGATGCGAATGTAACTATGGCTACACCTTC.

This clone appeared once. The rearrangement uses TRBV4-2 and TRBJ2-7; TRBD2 matches 11 bases. Looked up from germline, CDR1 is LGHNA and CDR2 is YNFKEQ. This CDR3 comprises 18 residues. V was clipped by 4 bases and J by 2 bases; unmatched bases: 13. The DNA of the CDR3 is TGTGCCAGCAGCCTAAGAGGGGGACTAGCGGCCGACACCTACGAGCAGTACTTC. It codes for CASSLRGGLAADTYEQYF.

This clone was counted a few times. The chain links TRBV28 to TRBJ1-2; the D gene is possibly TRBD1 (6 bases). The CDR3 extends over 15 amino acids. V lost 3 bases to trimming and J lost 4 bases, with 15 bases between them. The germline gives CDR1 MDHEN, CDR2 SYDVKM. The CDR3 nucleotides read TGTGCCAGCAGTTTCTCCCCAGGGGTAGGCTATGGCTACACCTTC. Its protein product is CASSFSPGVGYGYTF.

This clone was detected many times. The genes are TRBV6-1 and TRBJ2-4, with D possibly TRBD2 on 5 matching bases. The length of the CDR3 is 14 residues. Germline lookup yields CDR1 MNHNS and CDR2 SASEGT. Trimming took 5 bases from V and 7 from J, leaving 15 bases between them. The CDR3 bases are TGTGCCAGCAGTATAGTCCCACGAGGGAACATTCAGTACTTC. Translated, it gives CASSIVPRGNIQYF.

This clone appeared a few times. The V call is TRBV6-1, the J call TRBJ2-7; D is possibly TRBD1 (8 bases). V lost 4 bases and J lost 3, with 16 bases in between. The CDR3 is 15 amino acids. Germline V gives CDR1 MNHNS, CDR2 SASEGT. This CDR3 reads CASSVRGDRSYEQYF. CDR3 nucleotide sequence: TGTGCCAGCAGTGTCCGGGGGGACAGGAGCTACGAGCAGTACTTC.

The chain combines TRBV27 with TRBJ1-5, with D maybe TRBD1 (6 bases). The CDR3 covers 14 residues. Germline CDR1 MNHEY, CDR2 SMNVEV (reference sequence). The V gene lost 6 bases and the J gene lost 6 bases, with 15 bases spanning the gap. CDR3 coding DNA: TGTGCCAGCAGCCCACAGGGTCGGAGTCAGCCCCAGCATTTT. Its protein is CASSPQGRSQPQHF.

The V gene is TRBV27, the J gene TRBJ2-7; 8 positions match TRBD1. V lost 5 bases, J lost 5 bases, and 11 bases stayed unmatched. CDR1 is MNHEY, CDR2 SMNVEV, per germline (reference sequence). The CDR3 spans 15 residues. Here the CDR3 DNA reads TGTGCCAGCAGTCCCCGGACAGGGAGGACAAACGAGCAGTACTTC. It codes for CASSPRTGRTNEQYF.

This rearrangement joins TRBV30 to TRBJ2-6; D is ambiguous. V was pared by 8 bases and J by 0 bases, with 11 bases between. CDR1 is GTSNPN and CDR2 is SVGIG in the germline V gene (reference sequence). CDR3 length: 14 amino acids. The CDR3 region has the DNA TGTGCCCTTCTACGTCCCTCTGGGGCCAACGTCCTGACTTTC. Translated: CALLRPSGANVLTF. Full variable domain (outside the CDR3, taken from reference TRBV30 and TRBJ2-6): SQTIHQWPATLVQPVGSPLSLECTVEGTSNPNLYWYRQAAGRGLQLLFYSVGIGQISSEVPQNLSASRPQDRQFILSSKKLLLSDSGFYLCALLRPSGANVLTFGAGSRLTVL.

The chain recombines TRBV4-1 with TRBJ2-5, with 7 bases aligning to TRBD2. Trimming cost V 4 bases and J 4 bases; bases outside gene matches: 15. Germline CDR1 and CDR2: MGHRA and YSYEKL. CDR3 length equals 17 residues. Written as DNA, the CDR3 is TGCGCCAGCAGCCTCCCGCGGGGAGCGGGGCGGTTAGAGACCCAGTACTTC. Amino acids: CASSLPRGAGRLETQYF.

This clone appeared a few times. This chain links TRBV5-1 with TRBJ2-3; 10 bases agree with TRBD2. CDR1 and CDR2 from the germline V gene are SGHRS and YFSETQ. This CDR3 is 15 amino acids long. The J segment lost 5 bases and the V segment lost 1 base, leaving 4 bases of the junction unmatched. The CDR3 sequence is CASSLSGRAGDTQYF. The CDR3 DNA follows: TGCGCCAGCAGCTTGAGCGGGAGGGCCGGAGATACGCAGTATTTT.

The rearrangement uses TRBV6-5 and TRBJ2-7; 8 bases agree with TRBD2. This CDR3 spans 15 amino acids. J was trimmed by 3 bases and V by 0 bases; bases with no gene match: 4. The germline V gene encodes CDR1 MNHEY and CDR2 SVGAGI. The CDR3 DNA reads as TGTGCCAGCAGTTACTCGGCTAGCGGGCTCTACGAGCAGTACTTC. Its translation is CASSYSASGLYEQYF.

The V gene is TRBV30, the J gene TRBJ2-3; 7 nucleotides match TRBD2. The CDR3 contains 14 residues. CDR1 and CDR2 from the germline V gene are GTSNPN and SVGIG (reference sequence). V dropped 4 bases and J dropped 2; count of bases not matched to a gene: 6. The CDR3: CAWMQGGNTDTQYF. The CDR3 DNA follows: TGTGCCTGGATGCAGGGAGGGAACACAGATACGCAGTATTTT.

This clone was detected only a few times. The chain joins TRBV5-1 to TRBJ1-1, with D possibly TRBD1 on 5 matching bases. The CDR3 length is 15 residues. Germline V lookup: CDR1 SGHRS, CDR2 YFSETQ. Trimming left V 1 base short and J 1 base short, with 11 bases between. CDR3 in DNA: TGCGCCAGCAGCTTGCAAGGACACGGGAACACTGAAGCTTTCTTT. This encodes CASSLQGHGNTEAFF.